The 10 T cell receptor beta chains presented below share a single source sample, sequenced in a study of blood T cells in healthy people across ages. The authors ran a second PCR of roughly 6 to 12 cycles using a sample-barcoded 5' primer and a J-beta primer mix. TCRdb reprocessed the 5' RACE reads with MiXCR, giving one entry per CDR3 protein. Counted here are about 1.7 million distinct CDR3 sequences, under 30% occurring once; the ten biggest clones make up around 7.7%. Sequenced: blood. The receptors here all came from a woman in her thirties in good health.

The sample holds many counts of this clonotype. The rearrangement links TRBV6-2 or TRBV6-3 to TRBJ2-1, with a possible D match to TRBD2 (6 bases). Per germline, CDR1 MNHEY and CDR2 SVGEGT. The V and J ends lost 2 bases and 8 bases respectively, with 19 bases between them. The CDR3 has 16 residues. CDR3 DNA: TGTGCCAGCAGTTACGCGGCTAGCGCGAGCAGCCATGAGCAGTTCTTC. It codes for CASSYAASASSHEQFF.

The chain employs TRBV14 and TRBJ2-3; 9 bases fit TRBD2. Germline V CDR1 and CDR2: SGHDN, FVKESK. This CDR3 has 16 amino acids. V lost 5 bases and J lost 4; bases outside the gene matches: 10. CDR3 bases: TGTGCCAGCAGCAATGTAGCGGGAGTGATGGCAGATACGCAGTATTTT. Encoded protein: CASSNVAGVMADTQYF.

This rearrangement joins TRBV5-1 to TRBJ1-5; TRBD1 might be the D (5 bases). V lost 0 bases, J lost 3 bases, and 10 bases lay in between. The CDR3 runs 15 residues. The germline CDR1 and CDR2 sequences are SGHRS and YFSETQ. The CDR3 DNA is TGCGCCAGCAGCTTGGTTTCAGGGATCAATCAGCCCCAGCATTTT. Its protein is CASSLVSGINQPQHF.

The chain combines TRBV20-1 with TRBJ2-3; D not resolved. The V end lost 3 bases, the J end lost 2 bases, and 12 bases lay between the germline ends. Germline V gives CDR1 DFQATT, CDR2 SNEGSKA (reference sequence). The CDR3 has 14 residues. The DNA for the CDR3 is TGCAGTGCTAGGTCCAGCCCCCTCACAGATACGCAGTATTTT. It is translated as CSARSSPLTDTQYF.

This clonotype was detected many times. The rearrangement uses TRBV12-3 or TRBV12-4 and TRBJ2-1; 8 positions agree with TRBD2. The length of the CDR3 is 21 residues. With 6 bases clipped from V and 3 bases from J, the junction kept 25 bases outside the gene matches. This chain's CDR3 is CASRTGTAKGISGRNYNEQFF. CDR3 sequence (DNA): TGTGCCAGCAGAACAGGCACTGCCAAAGGAATAAGCGGGAGAAACTACAATGAGCAGTTCTTC.

At least ten counts were recorded for this clonotype. This chain's CDR3 is CASSTPGQGNQAFF. In DNA form, the CDR3 reads TGCGCCAGCAGTACTCCGGGACAGGGGAACCAAGCTTTCTTT. The chain employs TRBV10-2 and TRBJ1-1, with 10 bases lining up with TRBD1. V gave up 5 bases and J gave up 9 bases; unmatched junction bases: 9. CDR3 size: 14 residues. Germline loops: CDR1 WSHSY, CDR2 SAAADI.

This clonotype was counted at least ten times. This chain uses TRBV16 with TRBJ1-2; D perhaps matches TRBD1 (5 bases). The CDR3 contains 12 residues. Germline CDR1 KGHSY, CDR2 FQNENV. Trimming left V 2 bases short and J 4 bases short, with 5 bases between. The CDR3 sequence: CASSQRGYGYTF. CDR3 sequence (DNA): TGTGCCAGCAGCCAAAGGGGCTATGGCTACACCTTC.

This clonotype was found a few times. A much larger clone lies one base from this, so it may be a read error. V and J are TRBV20-1 and TRBJ2-1; D is possibly TRBD1 (6 bases). The CDR3 covers 12 residues. CDR1 is DFQATT, CDR2 SNEGSKA, per germline (reference sequence). CDR3 sequence: CRARGQYNEQFF. CDR3 in DNA: TGCAGGGCTAGAGGACAGTACAATGAGCAGTTCTTC.

A few counts support this clonotype. V and J are TRBV7-9 and TRBJ2-7; the D gene is possibly TRBD1 (7 bases). The CDR3 spans 14 residues. The V gene's germline CDR1 is SEHNR and CDR2 FQNEAQ (reference sequence). Trimming pared 5 bases from V and 6 bases from J, leaving 17 bases between. CDR3 nucleotides: TGTGCCAGCAGCATAACAGGGGAGGAGGGCGAGCAGTACTTC. Its translation is CASSITGEEGEQYF.

The V gene is TRBV6-5, the J gene TRBJ1-1; maybe TRBD1 (6 bases). Looked up from germline, CDR1 is MNHEY and CDR2 is SVGAGI. The CDR3 runs 14 residues. Trimming removed 11 bases at V and 0 bases at J, with 16 bases between. The CDR3 DNA follows: TGTGCCTCGGCCCACGGGGGCTTGAACACTGAAGCTTTCTTT. This sequence encodes CASAHGGLNTEAFF.